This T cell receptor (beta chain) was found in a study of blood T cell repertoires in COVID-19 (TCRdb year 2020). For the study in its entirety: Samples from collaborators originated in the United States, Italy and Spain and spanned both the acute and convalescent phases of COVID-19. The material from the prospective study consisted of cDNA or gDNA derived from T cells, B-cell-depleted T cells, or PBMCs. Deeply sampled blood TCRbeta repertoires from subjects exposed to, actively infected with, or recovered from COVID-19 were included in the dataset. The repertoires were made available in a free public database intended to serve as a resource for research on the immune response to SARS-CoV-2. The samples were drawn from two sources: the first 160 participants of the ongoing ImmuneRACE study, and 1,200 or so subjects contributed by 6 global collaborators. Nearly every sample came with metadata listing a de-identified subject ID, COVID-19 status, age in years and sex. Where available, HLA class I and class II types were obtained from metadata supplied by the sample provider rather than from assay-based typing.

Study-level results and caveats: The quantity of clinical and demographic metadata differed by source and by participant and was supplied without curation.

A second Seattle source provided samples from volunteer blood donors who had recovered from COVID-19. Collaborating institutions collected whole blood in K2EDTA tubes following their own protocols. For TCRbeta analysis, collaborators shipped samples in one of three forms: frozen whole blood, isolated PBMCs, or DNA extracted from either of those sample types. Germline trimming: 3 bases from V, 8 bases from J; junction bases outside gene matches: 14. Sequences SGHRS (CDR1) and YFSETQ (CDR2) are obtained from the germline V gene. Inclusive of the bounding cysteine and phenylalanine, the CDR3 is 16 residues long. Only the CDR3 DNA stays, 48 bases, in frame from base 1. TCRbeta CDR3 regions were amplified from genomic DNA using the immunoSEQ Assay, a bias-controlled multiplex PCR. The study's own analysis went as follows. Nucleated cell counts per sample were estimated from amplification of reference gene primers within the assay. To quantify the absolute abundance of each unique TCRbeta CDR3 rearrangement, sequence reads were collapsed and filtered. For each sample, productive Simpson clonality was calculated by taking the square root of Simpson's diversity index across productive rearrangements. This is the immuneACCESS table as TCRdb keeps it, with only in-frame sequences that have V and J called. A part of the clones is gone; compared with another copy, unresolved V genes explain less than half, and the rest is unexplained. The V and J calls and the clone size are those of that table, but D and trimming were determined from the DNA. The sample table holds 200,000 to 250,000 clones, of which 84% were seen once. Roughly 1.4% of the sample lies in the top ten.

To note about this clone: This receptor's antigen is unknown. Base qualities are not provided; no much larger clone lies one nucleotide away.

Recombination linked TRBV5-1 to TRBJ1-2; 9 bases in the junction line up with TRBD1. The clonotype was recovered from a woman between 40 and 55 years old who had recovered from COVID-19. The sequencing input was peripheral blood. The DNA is TGCGCCAGCAGCTACGGGACAGGGTTAGGTTTGGACGGCTACACCTTC. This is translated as CASSYGTGLGLDGYTF. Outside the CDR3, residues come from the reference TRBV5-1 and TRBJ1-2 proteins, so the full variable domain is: KAGVTQTPRYLIKTRGQQVTLSCSPISGHRSVSWYQQTPGQGLQFLFEYFSETQRNKGNFPGRFSGRQFSNSRSEMNVSTLELGDSALYLCASSYGTGLGLDGYTFGSGTRLTVV.